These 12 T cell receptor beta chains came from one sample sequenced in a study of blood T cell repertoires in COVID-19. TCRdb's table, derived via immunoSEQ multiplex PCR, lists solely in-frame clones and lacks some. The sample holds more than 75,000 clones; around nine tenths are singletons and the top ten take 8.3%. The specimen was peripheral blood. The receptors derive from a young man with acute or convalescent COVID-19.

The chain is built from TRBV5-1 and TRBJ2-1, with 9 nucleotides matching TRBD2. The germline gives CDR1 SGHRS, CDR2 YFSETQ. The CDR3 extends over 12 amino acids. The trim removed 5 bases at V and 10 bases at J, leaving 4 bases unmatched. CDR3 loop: CASSLAGTEQFF. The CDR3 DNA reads TGCGCCAGCAGTCTAGCGGGGACAGAGCAGTTCTTC. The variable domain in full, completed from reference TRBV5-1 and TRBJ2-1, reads KAGVTQTPRYLIKTRGQQVTLSCSPISGHRSVSWYQQTPGQGLQFLFEYFSETQRNKGNFPGRFSGRQFSNSRSEMNVSTLELGDSALYLCASSLAGTEQFFGPGTRLTVL.

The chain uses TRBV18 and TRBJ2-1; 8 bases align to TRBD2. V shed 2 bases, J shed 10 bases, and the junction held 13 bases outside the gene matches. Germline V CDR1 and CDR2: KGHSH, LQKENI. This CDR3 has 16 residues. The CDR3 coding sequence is TGTGCCAGCTCACCAGATGCCCCCACGGTAGCGGGGGAGCAGTTCTTC. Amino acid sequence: CASSPDAPTVAGEQFF.

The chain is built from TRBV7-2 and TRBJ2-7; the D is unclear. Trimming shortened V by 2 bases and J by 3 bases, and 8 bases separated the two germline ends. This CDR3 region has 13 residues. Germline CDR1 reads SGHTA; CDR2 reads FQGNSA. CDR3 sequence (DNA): TGTGCCAGCAGCTTAACGGTGCTCTACGAGCAGTACTTC. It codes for CASSLTVLYEQYF. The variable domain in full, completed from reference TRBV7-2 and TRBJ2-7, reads GAGVSQSPSNKVTEKGKDVELRCDPISGHTALYWYRQSLGQGLEFLIYFQGNSAPDKSGLPSDRFSAERTGGSVSTLTIQRTQQEDSAVYLCASSLTVLYEQYFGPGTRLTVT.

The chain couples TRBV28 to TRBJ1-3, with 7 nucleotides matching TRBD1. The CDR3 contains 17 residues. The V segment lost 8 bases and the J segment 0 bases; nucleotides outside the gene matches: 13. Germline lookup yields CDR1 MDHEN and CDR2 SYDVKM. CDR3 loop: CASSARDSQYSGNTIYF. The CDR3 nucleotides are TGTGCCAGCTCTGCCCGGGACAGTCAATACTCTGGAAACACCATATATTTT.

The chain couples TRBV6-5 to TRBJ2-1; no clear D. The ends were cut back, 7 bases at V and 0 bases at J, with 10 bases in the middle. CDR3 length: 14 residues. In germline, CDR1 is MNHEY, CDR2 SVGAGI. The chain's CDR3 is CASTTKSSYNEQFF. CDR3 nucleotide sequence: TGTGCCAGCACCACCAAGAGCTCCTACAATGAGCAGTTCTTC.

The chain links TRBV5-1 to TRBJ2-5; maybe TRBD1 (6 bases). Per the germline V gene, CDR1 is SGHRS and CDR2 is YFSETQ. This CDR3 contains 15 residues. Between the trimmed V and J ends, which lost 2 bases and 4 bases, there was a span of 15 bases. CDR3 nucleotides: TGCGCCAGCAGCTTTGGATCAGGGGTGGGAGAGACCCAGTACTTC. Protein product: CASSFGSGVGETQYF.

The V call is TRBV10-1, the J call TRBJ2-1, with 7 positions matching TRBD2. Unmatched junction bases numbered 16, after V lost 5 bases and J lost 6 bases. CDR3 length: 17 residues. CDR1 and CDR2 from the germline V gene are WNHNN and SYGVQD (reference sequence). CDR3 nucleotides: TGCGCCAGCAGTATGGGGGTGGGCGGGAGATGGGGCAATGAGCAGTTCTTC. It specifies CASSMGVGGRWGNEQFF.

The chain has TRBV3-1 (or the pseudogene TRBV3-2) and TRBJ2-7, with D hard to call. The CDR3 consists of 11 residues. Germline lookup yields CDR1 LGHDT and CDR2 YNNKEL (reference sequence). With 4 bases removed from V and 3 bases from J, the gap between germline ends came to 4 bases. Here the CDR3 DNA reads TGTGCCAGCAGCCGACTCTACGAGCAGTACTTC. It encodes CASSRLYEQYF.

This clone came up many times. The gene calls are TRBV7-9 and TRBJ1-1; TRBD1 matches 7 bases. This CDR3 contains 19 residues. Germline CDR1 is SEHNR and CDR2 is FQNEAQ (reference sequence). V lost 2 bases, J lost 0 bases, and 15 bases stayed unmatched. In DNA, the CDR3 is TGTGCCAGCAGCTTAAGGGAGAAGGCGGGACAGTTTCTGAACACTGAAGCTTTCTTT. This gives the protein CASSLREKAGQFLNTEAFF.

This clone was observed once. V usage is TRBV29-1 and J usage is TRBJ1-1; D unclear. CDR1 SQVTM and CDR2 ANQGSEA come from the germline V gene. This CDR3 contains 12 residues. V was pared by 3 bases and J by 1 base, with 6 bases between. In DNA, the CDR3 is TGCAGCGTTGAGACGGGGAACACTGAAGCTTTCTTT. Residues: CSVETGNTEAFF.

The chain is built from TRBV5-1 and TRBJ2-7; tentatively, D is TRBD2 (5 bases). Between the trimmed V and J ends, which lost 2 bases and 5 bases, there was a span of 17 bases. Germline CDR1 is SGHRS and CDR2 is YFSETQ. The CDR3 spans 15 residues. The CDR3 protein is CASSFMWERRNEQYF. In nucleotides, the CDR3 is TGCGCCAGCAGCTTTATGTGGGAGAGGAGGAACGAGCAGTACTTC.

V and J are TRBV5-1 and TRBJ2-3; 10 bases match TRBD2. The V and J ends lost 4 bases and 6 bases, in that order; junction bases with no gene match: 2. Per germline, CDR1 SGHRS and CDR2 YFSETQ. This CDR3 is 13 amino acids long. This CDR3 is CASSSGRGDTQYF. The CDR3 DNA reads TGCGCCAGCAGCAGCGGGAGGGGGGATACGCAGTATTTT.